This is a list of T cell receptor beta chains from one sample in a study of cytomegalovirus exposure and HLA in healthy donors. Repertoires were generated with immunoSEQ multiplex PCR, while TCRdb's copy carries only in-frame clones and drops some. Seen here are around 63,000 clones, 65% to 85% observed once, and the top ten hold roughly 3%. The sample comprised PBMCs. These receptors were collected from a woman in her twenties or thirties in good health and CMV-seronegative. CDR3s include the opening cysteine and the closing phenylalanine or tryptophan. The D gene is left open where the match is weak. Clone size appears in some rows only: once, few, many, or a class for an expanded clone.

D gene | J gene | V gene | clone size | CDR3 DNA | CDR3 protein
TRBD1 | TRBJ1-5 | TRBV6-1 | NA | TGTGCCAGCAGGGGCACAGGGGATCAGCCCCAGCATTTT | CASRGTGDQPQHF
TRBD2 | TRBJ2-7 | TRBV6-5 | NA | TGTGCCAGCAGTTACCTAGCGGGGGGGCTTTACGAGCAGTACTTC | CASSYLAGGLYEQYF
TRBD2 | TRBJ2-3 | TRBV18 | NA | TGTGCCAGCTCACCCCTAGCGGGGGGGAACTCCACAGATACGCAGTATTTT | CASSPLAGGNSTDTQYF
NA | TRBJ1-2 | TRBV5-4 | once | TGTGCCAGCAGCTTGCCGGAGAACTATGGCTACACCTTC | CASSLPENYGYTF
NA | TRBJ1-2 | TRBV28 | NA | TGTGCCAGCACCTACCGGGGTAACTATGGCTACACCTTC | CASTYRGNYGYTF
NA | TRBJ2-2 | TRBV29-1 | NA | TGCAGCGTTGATAGGGGACAACTGAACACCGGGGAGCTGTTTTTT | CSVDRGQLNTGELFF
TRBD2 | TRBJ2-5 | TRBV4-3 | NA | TGCGCCAGCAGCCAAACTTCCGGGGGGAGGGAGCAGTACTTC | CASSQTSGGREQYF
TRBD2 | TRBJ2-3 | TRBV7-9 | few | TGTGCCAGCAGCGCGCCTAGCGGGGGACCTAGCACAGATACGCAGTATTTT | CASSAPSGGPSTDTQYF
NA | TRBJ1-5 | TRBV7-9 | NA | TGTGCCAGCAGTTGGGACGGGGGAAGCAATCAGCCCCAGCATTTT | CASSWDGGSNQPQHF
NA | TRBJ1-1 | TRBV18 | NA | TGTGCCAGCTCACCCGGGAGCCCCACGAACACTGAAGCTTTCTTT | CASSPGSPTNTEAFF